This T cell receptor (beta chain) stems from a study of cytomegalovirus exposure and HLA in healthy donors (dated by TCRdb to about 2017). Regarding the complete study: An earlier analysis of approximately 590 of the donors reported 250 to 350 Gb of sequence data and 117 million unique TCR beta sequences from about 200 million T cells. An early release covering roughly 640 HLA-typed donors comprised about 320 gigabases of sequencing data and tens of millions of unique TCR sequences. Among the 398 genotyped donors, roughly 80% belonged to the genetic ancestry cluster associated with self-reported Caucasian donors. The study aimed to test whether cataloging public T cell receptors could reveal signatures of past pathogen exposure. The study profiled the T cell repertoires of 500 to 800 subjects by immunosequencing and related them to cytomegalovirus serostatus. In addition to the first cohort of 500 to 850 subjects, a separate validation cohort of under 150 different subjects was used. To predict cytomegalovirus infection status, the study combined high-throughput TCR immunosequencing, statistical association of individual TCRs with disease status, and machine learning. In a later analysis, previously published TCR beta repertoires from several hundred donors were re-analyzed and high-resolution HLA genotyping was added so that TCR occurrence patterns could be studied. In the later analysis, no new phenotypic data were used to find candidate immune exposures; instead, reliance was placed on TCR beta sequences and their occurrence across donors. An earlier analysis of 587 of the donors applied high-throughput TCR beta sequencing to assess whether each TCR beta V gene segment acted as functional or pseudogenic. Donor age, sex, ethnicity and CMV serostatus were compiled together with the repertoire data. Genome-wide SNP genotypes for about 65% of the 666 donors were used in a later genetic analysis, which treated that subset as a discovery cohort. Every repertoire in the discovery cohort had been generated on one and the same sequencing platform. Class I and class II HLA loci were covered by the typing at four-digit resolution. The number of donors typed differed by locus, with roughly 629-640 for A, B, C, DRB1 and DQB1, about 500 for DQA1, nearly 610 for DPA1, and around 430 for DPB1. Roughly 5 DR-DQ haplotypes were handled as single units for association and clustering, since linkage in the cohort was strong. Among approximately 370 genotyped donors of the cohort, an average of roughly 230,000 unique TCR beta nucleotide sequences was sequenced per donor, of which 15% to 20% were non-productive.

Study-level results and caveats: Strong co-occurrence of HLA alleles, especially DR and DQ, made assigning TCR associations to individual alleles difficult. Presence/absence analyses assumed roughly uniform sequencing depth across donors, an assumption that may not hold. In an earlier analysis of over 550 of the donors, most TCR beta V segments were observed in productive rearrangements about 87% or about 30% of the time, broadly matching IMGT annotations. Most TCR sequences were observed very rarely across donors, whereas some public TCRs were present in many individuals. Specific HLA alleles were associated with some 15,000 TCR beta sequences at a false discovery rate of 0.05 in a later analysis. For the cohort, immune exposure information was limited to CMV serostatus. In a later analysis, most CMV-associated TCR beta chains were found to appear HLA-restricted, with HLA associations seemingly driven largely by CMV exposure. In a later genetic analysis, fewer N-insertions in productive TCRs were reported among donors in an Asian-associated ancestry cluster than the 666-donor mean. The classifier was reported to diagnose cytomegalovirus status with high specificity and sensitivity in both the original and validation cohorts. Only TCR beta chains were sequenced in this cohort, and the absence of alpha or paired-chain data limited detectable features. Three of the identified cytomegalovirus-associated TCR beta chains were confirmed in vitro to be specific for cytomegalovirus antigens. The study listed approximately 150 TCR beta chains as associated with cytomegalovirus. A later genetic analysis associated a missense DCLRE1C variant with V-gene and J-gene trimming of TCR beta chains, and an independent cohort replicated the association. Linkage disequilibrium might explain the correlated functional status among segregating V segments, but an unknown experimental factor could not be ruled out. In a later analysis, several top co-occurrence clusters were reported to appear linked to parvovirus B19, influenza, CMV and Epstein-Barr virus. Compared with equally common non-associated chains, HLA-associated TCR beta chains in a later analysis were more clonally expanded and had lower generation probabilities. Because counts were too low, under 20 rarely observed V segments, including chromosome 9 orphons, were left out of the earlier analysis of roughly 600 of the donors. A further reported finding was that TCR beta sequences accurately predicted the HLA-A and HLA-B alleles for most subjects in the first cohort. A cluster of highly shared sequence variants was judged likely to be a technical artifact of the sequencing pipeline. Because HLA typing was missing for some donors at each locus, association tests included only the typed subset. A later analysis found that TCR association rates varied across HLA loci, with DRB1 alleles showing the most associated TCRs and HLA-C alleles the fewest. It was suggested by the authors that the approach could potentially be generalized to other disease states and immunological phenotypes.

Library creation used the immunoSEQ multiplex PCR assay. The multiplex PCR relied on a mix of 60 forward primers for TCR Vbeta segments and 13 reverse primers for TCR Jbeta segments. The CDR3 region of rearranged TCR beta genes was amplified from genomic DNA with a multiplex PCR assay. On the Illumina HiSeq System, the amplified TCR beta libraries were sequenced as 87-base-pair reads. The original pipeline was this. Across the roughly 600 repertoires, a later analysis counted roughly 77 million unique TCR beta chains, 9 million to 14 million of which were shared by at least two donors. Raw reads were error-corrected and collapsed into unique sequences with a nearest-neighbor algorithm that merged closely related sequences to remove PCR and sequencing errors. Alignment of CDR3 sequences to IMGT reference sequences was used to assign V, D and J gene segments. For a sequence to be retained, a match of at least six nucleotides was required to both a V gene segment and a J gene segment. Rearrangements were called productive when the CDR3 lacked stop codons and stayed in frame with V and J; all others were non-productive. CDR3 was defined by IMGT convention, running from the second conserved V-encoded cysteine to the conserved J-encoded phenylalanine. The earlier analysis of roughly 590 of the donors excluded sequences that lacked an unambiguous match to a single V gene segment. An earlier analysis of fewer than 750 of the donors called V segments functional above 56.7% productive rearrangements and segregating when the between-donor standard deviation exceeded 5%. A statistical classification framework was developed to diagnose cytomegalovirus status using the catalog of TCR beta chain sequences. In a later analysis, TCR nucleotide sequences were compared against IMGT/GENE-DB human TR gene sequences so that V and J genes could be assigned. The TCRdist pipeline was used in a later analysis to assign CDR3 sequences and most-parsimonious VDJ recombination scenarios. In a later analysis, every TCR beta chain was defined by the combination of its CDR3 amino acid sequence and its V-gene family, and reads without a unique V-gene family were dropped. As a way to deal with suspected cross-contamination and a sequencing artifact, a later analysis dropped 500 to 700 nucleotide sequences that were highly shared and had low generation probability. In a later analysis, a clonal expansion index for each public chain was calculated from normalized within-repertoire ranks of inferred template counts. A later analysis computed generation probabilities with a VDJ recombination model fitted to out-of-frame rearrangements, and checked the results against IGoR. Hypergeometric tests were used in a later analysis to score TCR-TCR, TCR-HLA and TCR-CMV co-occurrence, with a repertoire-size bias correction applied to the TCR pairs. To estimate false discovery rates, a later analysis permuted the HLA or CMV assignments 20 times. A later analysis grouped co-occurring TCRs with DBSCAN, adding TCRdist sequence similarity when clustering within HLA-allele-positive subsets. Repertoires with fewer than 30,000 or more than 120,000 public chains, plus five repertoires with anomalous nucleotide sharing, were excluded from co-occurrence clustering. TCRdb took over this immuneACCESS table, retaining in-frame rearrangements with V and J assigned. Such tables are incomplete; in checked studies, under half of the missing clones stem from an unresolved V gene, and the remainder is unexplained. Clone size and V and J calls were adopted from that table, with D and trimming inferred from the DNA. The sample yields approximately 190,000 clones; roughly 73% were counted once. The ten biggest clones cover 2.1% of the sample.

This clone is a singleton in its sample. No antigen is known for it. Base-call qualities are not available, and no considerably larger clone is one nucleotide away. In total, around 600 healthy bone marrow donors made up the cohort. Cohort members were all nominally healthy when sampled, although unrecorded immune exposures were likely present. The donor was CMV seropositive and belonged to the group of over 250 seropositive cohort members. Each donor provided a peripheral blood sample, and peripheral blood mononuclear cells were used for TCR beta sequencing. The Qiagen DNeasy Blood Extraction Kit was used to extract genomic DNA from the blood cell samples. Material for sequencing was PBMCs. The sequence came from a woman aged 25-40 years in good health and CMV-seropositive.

The CDR3 region has the sequence CASSLTGGVSTEAFF. The sequence in DNA is TGTGCCAGCAGTTTAACAGGGGGAGTCAGCACTGAAGCTTTCTTT. The receptor chain draws on TRBV28 and TRBJ1-1; a stretch of 8 junction bases matches TRBD1. Here V drops 2 bases and J drops 4 bases, and the junction holds 6 bases not matched to any gene. The germline V gene yields MDHEN for CDR1 and SYDVKM for CDR2. Measured from the cysteine to the phenylalanine, the CDR3 is 15 residues long. Only CDR3 DNA remains: 45 bases, in frame from the first base.